This T cell receptor beta chain is from a study of blood T cell repertoires in COVID-19. This CDR3 is 14 amino acids long. With 8 bases clipped from V and 4 bases from J, the junction kept 7 bases outside the gene matches. The germline CDR1 and CDR2 sequences are LNHNV and YYDKDF (reference sequence). Authors' methods: Scientists estimated how many nucleated cells there were by amplifying reference gene primers. Using immunoSEQ multiplex PCR, the repertoire was profiled, and TCRdb retains in-frame clones only, with some absent. V and J calls and clone size are as listed in that table; D and trimming were resolved from the DNA. The sample holds approximately 250,000 clones, about 80% seen once.

The sample consisted of PBMCs or T cells enriched from blood (not recorded which). The chain is built from TRBV15 and TRBJ2-2; TRBD2 matches 7 bases. The origin of this receptor is a man aged 35 to 55 who had recovered from COVID-19. DNA of the CDR3: TGTGCCACCGAAGGGACTATAGGCACCGGGGAGCTGTTTTTT. Residues: CATEGTIGTGELFF.